This TCR beta chain was sequenced for a study of identical twins. This CDR3 contains 13 residues. V shed 3 bases and J shed 3 bases, with 6 bases lying between them. A single record per CDR3 protein comes from TCRdb applying MiXCR to the 5' RACE reads. The repertoire holds 1.5 million to 2 million distinct CDR3 sequences, less than 40% seen once, with roughly 0.3% in the top ten. Sequenced material: cord blood. The sequence was obtained from a newborn girl in good health. The chain uses TRBV12-3 or TRBV12-4 and TRBJ1-5; D may be TRBD1 (5 bases). DNA of the CDR3: TGTGCCAGCAGTTTGGACACCAATCAGCCCCAGCATTTT. The encoded protein is CASSLDTNQPQHF.